This T cell receptor beta chain was identified during a study of shared clonotypes between healthy human individuals. Study-level points and caveats: Rarefaction exposed incomplete sorted-subset sequencing despite large depth. Larger estimated richness was generally seen in naive subsets than in memory subsets.

Several immunoSEQ plates received, in even portions, the genomic DNA of each subset. Profiling relied on immunoSEQ multiplex PCR, and the TCRdb table lists in-frame clones only, not all of them. Of over a million clones listed, around 74% were seen once; the top ten hold 1.4% to 1.5%. As concerns this clone: What it binds is not known.

V lost 5 bases and J 0 bases, leaving 8 bases between the germline ends. This CDR3 spans 13 amino acids. In germline, CDR1 is SGHAT, CDR2 FQNNGV. The chain recombines TRBV11-2 with TRBJ2-7; D remains unclear. Specimen: memory CD4+ T cells sorted from blood. Described subset: CD45RA-negative fraction. The receptor's source is a man younger than 30 in good health. In DNA, the CDR3 is TGTGCCAGCAGCCTCGAGATCTCCTACGAGCAGTACTTC. This encodes CASSLEISYEQYF.